This T cell receptor beta chain originates from a study of Tregs in tolerant kidney transplant recipients. Study findings and constraints: Tregs expanded with activated donor B cells seemed most donor-specific. This study did not directly address biological reproducibility. Validation in larger populations is needed because few patients were studied.

The CDR3 consists of 13 residues. Germline V lookup: CDR1 MGHDK, CDR2 SYGVNS. V lost 5 bases and J 5 bases, leaving 10 bases between the germline ends. This clone turned up a few times. Its specificity is not known. This table comes from immunoSEQ multiplex PCR, and its TCRdb copy is limited to in-frame clones, with some not included. The sample lists about 5,000 clones, 40% occurring once. The sample consisted of CD8+ T cells from blood cultured with allogeneic cells. This chain links TRBV25-1 with TRBJ1-5, with D possibly TRBD1 on 5 matching bases. The sequence derives from a human donor in good health. In DNA form, the CDR3 reads TGTGCCAGCAGTCGGGGGATCTATCAGCCCCAGCATTTT. Its protein is CASSRGIYQPQHF.